This is a list of T cell receptor beta chains from one sample in a study of blood T cell repertoires in COVID-19. Sequenced by immunoSEQ multiplex PCR; TCRdb stores in-frame clones only, minus some. Among about 96,000 clones, about 90% were seen once, and the ten largest hold roughly 4.2%. Material: peripheral blood. These receptors all stem from a human donor with COVID-19, enrolled during active disease. The donor label of this sample is uncertain. CDR3s include the opening cysteine and the closing phenylalanine or tryptophan. Fields, in order: J gene, V gene, CDR3 protein.

J gene: TRBJ2-2
V gene: TRBV11-2
CDR3 protein: CASSRTGTGGELFF

J gene: TRBJ1-2
V gene: TRBV10-3
CDR3 protein: CAISDGNRENYGYTF

J gene: TRBJ1-4
V gene: TRBV19
CDR3 protein: CASSTRTGPNEKLFF

J gene: TRBJ2-1
V gene: TRBV7-9
CDR3 protein: CASSSQGHEQFF

J gene: TRBJ2-2
V gene: TRBV9
CDR3 protein: CASSVDTLPTGELFF

J gene: TRBJ1-2
V gene: TRBV19
CDR3 protein: CASLDGGSASNYGYTF

J gene: TRBJ1-2
V gene: TRBV10-3
CDR3 protein: CAISEVQGVGGYTF

J gene: TRBJ1-2
V gene: TRBV6-5
CDR3 protein: CASRRDRGGSYTF

J gene: TRBJ2-7
V gene: TRBV11-3
CDR3 protein: CASSLVGGTEQYF

J gene: TRBJ2-2
V gene: TRBV2
CDR3 protein: CASSESQNTGELFF

J gene: TRBJ2-6
V gene: TRBV9
CDR3 protein: CASSVGTHSGANVLTF

J gene: TRBJ2-2
V gene: TRBV9
CDR3 protein: CASSVAIGGRAGTGELFF

J gene: TRBJ2-3
V gene: TRBV2
CDR3 protein: CASWDTSTDTQYF

J gene: TRBJ1-4
V gene: TRBV6-5
CDR3 protein: CASSPGFGTNEKLFF

J gene: TRBJ2-3
V gene: TRBV6-5
CDR3 protein: CASNPGQGADTQYF

J gene: TRBJ2-7
V gene: TRBV2
CDR3 protein: CASSNPIAGFSYEQYF

J gene: TRBJ1-2
V gene: TRBV19
CDR3 protein: CASSMGTGLGYGYTF

J gene: TRBJ2-5
V gene: TRBV28
CDR3 protein: CASSLWTTSGGAQETQYF

J gene: TRBJ1-6
V gene: TRBV30
CDR3 protein: CAWKQYLSSYNSPLHF

J gene: TRBJ1-1
V gene: TRBV5-1
CDR3 protein: CASSLASGDEVNTEAFF

J gene: TRBJ1-3
V gene: TRBV27
CDR3 protein: CASSTYPGRPGNTIYF

J gene: TRBJ2-7
V gene: TRBV10-3
CDR3 protein: CAIGTSGRDYEQYF

J gene: TRBJ1-1
V gene: TRBV6-5
CDR3 protein: CASSSTRTGRAAFF

J gene: TRBJ1-1
V gene: TRBV5-4
CDR3 protein: CASRDREAEAFF

J gene: TRBJ2-3
V gene: TRBV7-6
CDR3 protein: CASSHRLAGGTDTQYF

J gene: TRBJ1-1
V gene: TRBV10-3
CDR3 protein: CASGQGGNTEAFF

J gene: TRBJ2-2
V gene: TRBV2
CDR3 protein: CASNHGTGRVVELFF

J gene: TRBJ2-3
V gene: TRBV11-3
CDR3 protein: CASSYGLAPGGDTQYF

J gene: TRBJ1-3
V gene: TRBV2
CDR3 protein: CASSLAQLGNTIYF